This T cell receptor (beta chain) was captured by sequencing in a study of blood T cells in healthy people across ages. Study-wide results and caveats: With unsorted PBMCs, a conclusive comparison of naive versus antigen-experienced cells was not possible.

The second PCR ran roughly 6 to 11 cycles with a sample-barcoded 5' primer and J-beta primers. TCRdb analysed the 5' RACE reads with MiXCR anew, one entry per CDR3 protein. Among hundreds of thousands of distinct CDR3 sequences listed, about 42% were seen once. In the case of this clonotype: Its matching antigen is unknown.

Germline assignment: CDR1 SGHRS and CDR2 YFSETQ. The CDR3 runs to 14 residues. V gene TRBV5-1 combines with J gene TRBJ2-7, with D perhaps TRBD1 (6 bases). Gene TRBJ2-5 matches the end of the DNA better, so the J call may be wrong. The sequencing input was blood. This receptor was identified in a man aged 60 to 75 in good health. The CDR3, as DNA: TGCGCCAGCAGCTTGGACAGGGCCACGCAGACCCAGTACTTC. It is translated as CASSLDRATQTQYF.